Presented here are 10 T cell receptor beta chains from one specimen sequenced in a study of T cell clonality in common variable immunodeficiency. TCRdb's table, derived via immunoSEQ multiplex PCR, lists solely in-frame clones and lacks some. Captured here are 25,000 to 40,000 clones, none seen once; the top ten comprise around 4%. The sample taken for sequencing was peripheral blood mononuclear cells. Receptors were obtained from a person aged 18-70 years in good health.

This clone has a count of ten or more. The read halts 3 residues ahead of the CDR3 end, with the missing end drawn from the germline J gene. The rearrangement joins TRBV5-1 to TRBJ2-5; D tentatively reads TRBD1 or TRBD2 (5 bases each). V was clipped by 0 bases and J by 4 bases, with 13 bases between them. Germline CDR1 and CDR2: SGHRS and YFSETQ. The CDR3 has 15 residues. The CDR3 DNA, read in part, is TGCGCCAGCAGCTTGGCGGGATCTGGGGCAGAGACC. Translated: CASSLAGSGAET. The whole CDR3 sequence reads CASSLAGSGAETQYF.

In this sample, this clone turned up many times. The read ends 3 residues shy of where the CDR3 ends; the end is completed using the germline J gene. The chain carries TRBV20-1 and TRBJ2-3; tentatively, D is TRBD1 or TRBD2 (6 bases each). In germline, CDR1 is DFQATT, CDR2 SNEGSKA (reference sequence). This CDR3 has 17 amino acids. Partial CDR3 DNA: TGCAGTGCTAGAGATATGGGGGCGGGATTGAGTCAAGAGACG. Translating gives CSARDMGAGLSQET. The full CDR3 protein reads CSARDMGAGLSQETQYF.

Turning to this clone: A much larger clone is a single base away; this may be a read error. Sequencing ends 3 residues short of the CDR3 end; the germline J gene provides the rest. Other nucleotide sequences in the sample specify the same CDR3. This sequence joins TRBV7-8 and TRBJ2-1, with D possibly being TRBD1 (5 bases). Germline assignment: CDR1 SGHVS and CDR2 FQNEAQ. The CDR3 runs to 14 residues. CDR3 DNA, as far as it was read: TGCGCCAGCAGCTCCTCTCAGGGATCCAATGAG. Translating gives CASSSSQGSNE. The whole CDR3 protein is CASSSSQGSNEQFF.

This clone was picked up many times. The CDR3 end falls 3 residues outside the read, so it is completed with the germline J gene. J is TRBJ1-2 and V is TRBV6-1; maybe TRBD1 (5 bases). The CDR3 extends over 14 amino acids. CDR1 is MNHNS and CDR2 is SASEGT in the germline V gene. The germline V and J ends were trimmed by 4 bases and 6 bases, with 15 bases remaining between them. CDR3 residues: CASSAIPGLNGYTF. The covered CDR3 bases are TGTGCCAGCAGTGCGATCCCAGGGTTAAATGGC.

This clone has a count of ten or more. The read gets to within 3 residues of the CDR3 end, and the germline J gene fills in the rest. The genes are TRBV12-5 and TRBJ2-7, with D possibly being TRBD2 (7 bases). CDR1 LGHNT and CDR2 FRNRAP come from the germline V gene. V lost 4 bases, J lost 4 bases, and 20 bases lay in between. The CDR3 is 16 residues long. Incomplete CDR3 DNA: TGTGCTAGTGGTTCCCCGGGTCGGGGGGCGATTTACGAG. As protein: CASGSPGRGAIYE. The entire CDR3 protein reads CASGSPGRGAIYEQYF.

This clone was seen at least ten times. The observed sequence ends 3 residues before the CDR3 terminus, with the missing tail filled in from the germline J gene. The chain joins TRBV7-8 to TRBJ1-2, with 8 positions matching TRBD1. This CDR3 comprises 14 residues. Germline CDR1 reads SGHVS; CDR2 reads FQNEAQ. Trimming took 0 bases from V and 6 from J; bases not matched to a gene: 3. CDR3 DNA, as far as it was read: TGTGCCAGCAGCTTAGCCGGACAGGGTCATGGC. Translated, it gives CASSLAGQGHG. From start to end, the CDR3 is CASSLAGQGHGYTF.

A few counts support this clone. This sequence is one base from a far larger clone and is likely a read error. The CDR3 end falls 3 residues outside the read, so it is completed with the germline J gene. The chain has TRBV30 and TRBJ2-3, with 9 bases lining up with TRBD1. CDR3 length: 16 amino acids. The V gene end was trimmed by 7 bases and the J gene end by 0 bases; junction bases not matched to a gene: 11. CDR1 and CDR2 from the germline V gene are GTSNPN and SVGIG (reference sequence). CDR3 sequence reads: CASSHRTGASTDTQYF. CDR3 DNA (partial): TGTGCCTCGAGCCATAGGACAGGGGCGAGCACAGATACG.

Ten or more counts support this clone. This CDR3 reads CASSFEGYEQYF. Incomplete CDR3 DNA: TGTGCCAGCAGCTTTGAAGGGTACGAG. V is TRBV11-2 and J is TRBJ2-7; D gene ambiguous. The read terminates 3 residues ahead of where the CDR3 ends, so the germline J gene completes it. Between the trimmed V and J ends, which lost 3 bases and 4 bases, there was a span of 7 bases. The CDR3 sequence is 12 residues long. From germline, CDR1 is SGHAT and CDR2 FQNNGV.

This clone has only a few counts. Read sequence stops 3 residues before the CDR3 end, and the germline J gene provides the missing end. The rearrangement links TRBV18 to TRBJ1-2; possible D gene TRBD1, 5 bases. Germline V gene lookup returns CDR1 KGHSH and CDR2 LQKENI. The CDR3 has 19 amino acids. The CDR3 loop is CASSRQGSSGRDSADTYTF. CDR3 bases read: TGTGCCAGCTCAAGACAAGGGTCTAGCGGGAGGGACTCCGCAGATACC.

This clone has only a few counts. The DNA ends 3 residues before the CDR3 does, and the rest of the CDR3 is filled in from the germline J gene. The rearrangement links TRBV5-1 to TRBJ2-7, with TRBD1 matching 8 bases. Losses at the gene ends were 4 bases for V and 5 bases for J; bases not matched to a gene: 17. The CDR3 is made up of 17 amino acids. From germline, CDR1 is SGHRS and CDR2 YFSETQ. The CDR3 loop reads CASSLGLTGGGGNEQYF. The DNA read from the CDR3 is TGCGCCAGCAGCCTGGGGCTCACAGGGGGTGGAGGGAACGAG.